This TCR beta chain is from a study of blood T cells in healthy people across ages. Sample-barcoded 5' priming and a J-beta primer mix drove a second PCR of roughly 6 to 12 cycles. TCRdb called the 5' RACE reads again in MiXCR, with one record for every CDR3 protein. The sample consists of hundreds of thousands of distinct CDR3 sequences, more than 40% of them appearing once. CDR1 and CDR2 from the germline V gene are SGHVS and FNYEAQ. Trimming cost V 1 base and J 4 bases; bases outside gene matches: 19. The CDR3 has 20 residues. This clonotype was sampled from a man aged 55 to 70 in good health. The rearrangement uses TRBV7-6 and TRBJ2-1; 7 nucleotides align to TRBD2. The sample was blood. The CDR3 loop is CASSLDTEGTKRGLYNEQFF. Here the CDR3 DNA reads TGTGCCAGCAGCTTAGATACCGAAGGGACTAAGCGGGGCCTGTACAATGAGCAGTTCTTC.